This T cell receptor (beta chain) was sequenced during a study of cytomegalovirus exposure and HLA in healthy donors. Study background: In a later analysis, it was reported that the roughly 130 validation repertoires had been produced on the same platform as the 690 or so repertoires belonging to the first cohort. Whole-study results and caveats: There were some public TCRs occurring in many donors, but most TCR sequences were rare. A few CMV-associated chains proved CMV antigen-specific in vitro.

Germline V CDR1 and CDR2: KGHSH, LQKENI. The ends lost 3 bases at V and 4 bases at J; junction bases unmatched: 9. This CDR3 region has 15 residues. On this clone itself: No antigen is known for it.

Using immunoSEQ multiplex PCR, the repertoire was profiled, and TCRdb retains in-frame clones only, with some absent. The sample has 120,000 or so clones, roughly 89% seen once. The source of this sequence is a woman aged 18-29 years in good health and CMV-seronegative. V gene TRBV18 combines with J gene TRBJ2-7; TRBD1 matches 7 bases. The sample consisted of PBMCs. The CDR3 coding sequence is TGTGCCAGCTCACCTCGACAGGGAAAGTTTTACGAGCAGTACTTC. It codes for CASSPRQGKFYEQYF.